This TCR beta chain was profiled in a study of blood T cells in healthy people across ages. Study-level points and caveats: Correlation between TCR beta diversity and naive T cell percentage was strong. The lack of PBMC sorting stopped any conclusive naive versus antigen-experienced comparison.

Regarding this clonotype: Its antigen is currently unknown.

Isolation yielded PBMCs, at least 6 million per sample, in every case. From germline, CDR1 is SEHNR and CDR2 FQNEAQ (reference sequence). This CDR3 contains 15 residues. The ends were cut back, 2 bases at V and 4 bases at J, with 14 bases in the middle. PCR was performed a second time for about 7 to 11 cycles using a sample-barcoded 5' primer and a J-beta primer mix. Each CDR3 protein is one row after TCRdb ran MiXCR on the 5' RACE reads. Of around 1.5 million distinct CDR3 sequences in the sample, approximately 32% were seen once. This TCR came from a woman in her 30s in good health. The sequencing input was blood. The V gene is TRBV7-9, the J gene TRBJ1-1; no clear D gene. The DNA of the CDR3 is TGTGCCAGCAGCTTAAAAGTTTACGGGATCACTGAAGCTTTCTTT. It is translated as CASSLKVYGITEAFF.